The 13 T cell receptor beta chains below were found in one sample sequenced in a study of T cells in Graves' hyperthyroidism and ophthalmopathy. RNA transcripts were the template for amplifying TCR beta CDR3 regions. The HTBI primer set drove a first-round RT-PCR of the TCR CDR3. Via MiXCR, TCRdb re-called the multiplex PCR reads, giving one row per CDR3 protein. The table includes over 500,000 distinct CDR3 sequences, about 16% detected once. The sequenced sample was blood. All receptors derive from a woman aged 30 to 39 with Graves' ophthalmopathy.

This clonotype was observed a few times. A much larger clonotype is one base distant, so this may be a read error. This CDR3 fails to terminate in the conserved phenylalanine or tryptophan, so it likely reflects a read error. The J gene is TRBJ1-1, the V gene TRBV20-1; D is perhaps TRBD1 (5 bases). Germline V gene data show CDR1 as DFQATT and CDR2 as SNEGSKA (reference sequence). V shed 6 bases and J shed 1 base, with 12 bases lying between them. The CDR3 is 13 amino acids. CDR3 DNA sequence: TGCAGTGCAATGGGGGGACCGAACACTGAAGCTTTCTCT. Protein sequence: CSAMGGPNTEAFS.

This clonotype was counted at least ten times. The V and J genes are TRBV7-2 and TRBJ1-1; TRBD1 agrees at 11 bases. Germline V lookup: CDR1 SGHTA, CDR2 FQGNSA. J was trimmed by 4 bases and V by 6 bases; bases with no gene match: 4. CDR3 size: 14 residues. This CDR3 reads CASSRDRGGTEAFF. The CDR3 DNA reads as TGTGCCAGCAGTCGGGACAGGGGGGGCACTGAAGCTTTCTTT.

This sequence joins TRBV6-1 and TRBJ2-7; a weak D match, TRBD2 (5 bases). The CDR3 has 14 amino acids. CDR1 MNHNS and CDR2 SASEGT come from the germline V gene. The germline V and J ends were trimmed by 7 bases and 2 bases, with 15 bases remaining between them. CDR3 bases: TGTGCCAGCAAAACCGGACTGGAAGCCTACGAGCAGTACTTC. Translating gives CASKTGLEAYEQYF.

J is TRBJ2-4 and V is TRBV6-1; D is uncertain. Germline assignment: CDR1 MNHNS and CDR2 SASEGT. The CDR3 contains 15 residues. V lost 7 bases, J lost 7 bases, and 20 bases lay in between. The DNA of the CDR3 is TGTGCCAGCATCCTAATAAGTACGCCCGGGAACATTCAGTACTTC. It codes for CASILISTPGNIQYF.

This clonotype was seen a few times. This chain uses TRBV7-2 with TRBJ1-3; D gene ambiguous. Trimming shortened V by 7 bases and J by 1 base, and 11 bases separated the two germline ends. CDR1 and CDR2 (germline): SGHTA, FQGNSA. The CDR3 spans 14 residues. This CDR3 is CASKVAHSGNTIYF. CDR3 coding DNA: TGTGCCAGCAAGGTGGCTCATTCTGGAAACACCATATATTTT.

The rearrangement uses TRBV6-6 and TRBJ1-1, with D perhaps TRBD1 (6 bases). V was shortened by 2 bases and J by 1 base, with 11 bases between the two germline ends. This CDR3 is built from 15 residues. Germline-derived CDR1 and CDR2 are MNHNY and SVGAGI (reference sequence). Here the CDR3 DNA reads TGTGCCAGCAGTTACCCCAGGGGTGGGAACACTGAAGCTTTCTTT. Its protein product is CASSYPRGGNTEAFF.

The sample holds many counts of this clonotype. CDR3 sequence reads: CSARKRNSGANVLTF. CDR3 DNA sequence: TGCAGTGCTAGAAAACGGAACTCTGGGGCCAACGTCCTGACTTTC. The chain combines TRBV20-1 with TRBJ2-6; no reliable D call. Trimming took off 2 bases at V and 0 bases at J, with 8 bases between the two ends. The germline gives CDR1 DFQATT, CDR2 SNEGSKA (reference sequence). This CDR3 comprises 15 residues.

In its sample, this clonotype was seen many times. The chain links TRBV6-1 to TRBJ1-5; 8 nucleotides agree with TRBD1. Germline V gives CDR1 MNHNS, CDR2 SASEGT. The CDR3 is 15 amino acids. Trimming took 6 bases from V and 2 from J; bases not matched to a gene: 6. CDR3 in DNA: TGTGCCAGCAGCGAGAAGGGACAGGGCAATCAGCCCCAGCATTTT. Protein sequence: CASSEKGQGNQPQHF.

In its sample, this clonotype was seen a few times. The chain combines TRBV7-9 with TRBJ2-3; 16 bases map to TRBD2. The V gene end was trimmed by 5 bases and the J gene end by 8 bases; junction bases not matched to a gene: 22. In germline, CDR1 is SEHNR, CDR2 FQNEAQ (reference sequence). There are 21 residues in the CDR3. CDR3 in DNA: TGTGCCAGCAGCAGCACGAACTCGGGACCCGGGACTAGCGGGAGGGCCGCTACGCAGTATTTT. Translating it yields CASSSTNSGPGTSGRAATQYF.

In this sample, this clonotype turned up a few times. The genes are TRBV6-1 and TRBJ2-2, with D perhaps given as TRBD1 or TRBD2 (6 bases each). CDR3 length: 12 amino acids. The germline V gene has CDR1 MNHNS and CDR2 SASEGT. Trimming removed 6 bases at V and 8 bases at J, with 10 bases between. The CDR3 spells CASRPGAGELFF. CDR3 nucleotides: TGTGCCAGCAGACCGGGGGCTGGGGAGCTGTTTTTT.

This clonotype was counted at least ten times. The chain couples TRBV2 to TRBJ2-7, with 10 bases that match TRBD2. The germline V gene has CDR1 SNHLY and CDR2 FYNNEI. The V gene end was trimmed by 1 base and the J gene end by 0 bases; junction bases not matched to a gene: 6. This CDR3 has 17 residues. The CDR3 loop is CASSEGTSGLSSYEQYF. The CDR3 DNA sequence: TGTGCCAGCAGTGAAGGGACTAGCGGCCTTAGCTCCTACGAGCAGTACTTC.

The V and J genes are TRBV15 and TRBJ2-5, with TRBD2 identical over 10 bases. The germline V gene encodes CDR1 LNHNV and CDR2 YYDKDF (reference sequence). After removal of 5 bases from V and 5 bases from J, the junction contained 2 bases not matched to a gene. The CDR3 totals 13 residues. This CDR3 is CATSLGLAETQYF. The DNA for the CDR3 is TGTGCCACCAGCTTGGGACTAGCGGAGACCCAGTACTTC.

This clonotype was counted ten times or more. The V gene is TRBV20-1, the J gene TRBJ2-2, with 9 bases identical to TRBD2. The ends lost 6 bases at V and 2 bases at J; junction bases unmatched: 7. In germline, CDR1 is DFQATT, CDR2 SNEGSKA (reference sequence). The CDR3 length is 15 residues. The CDR3 DNA sequence: TGCAGTGCACCACTAGCGGGTTCAAACACCGGGGAGCTGTTTTTT. It translates to CSAPLAGSNTGELFF.